These T cell receptor beta chains were read from a single sample in a study of T cell responses to AZD1222 COVID-19 vaccine. Method: immunoSEQ multiplex PCR; TCRdb's copy keeps in-frame clones and lacks some. The sample holds over 65,000 clones, 70% to 90% seen once. Material: peripheral blood, obtained on day 0 of AZD1222 vaccination. These receptors were obtained from an adult in good health. The CDR3 runs from the conserved cysteine through the conserved F or W. A D gene is named only where the DNA matches it firmly.

TRBV3-1/TRBV3-2	TRBJ2-3	TRBD2	CASSPRLAGVFTDTQYF
TRBV5-4	TRBJ1-1	-	CASSLMGGTEAFF
TRBV11-2	TRBJ1-1	TRBD1	CASSPGQGSNTEAFF
TRBV6-5	TRBJ1-3	-	CASTKQQGTGNTIYF
TRBV5-4	TRBJ2-3	TRBD2	CASSSKTSGVTDTQYF
TRBV5-4	TRBJ2-2	-	CASSLDSNPNTGELFF
TRBV18	TRBJ1-1	-	CASSSYAATEAFF
TRBV5-6	TRBJ1-2	-	CASSYTGPYYGYTF
TRBV28	TRBJ1-5	-	CASSLGPRNQPQHF
TRBV27	TRBJ1-2	-	CASSLYRTNYGYTF
TRBV29-1	TRBJ2-7	TRBD1	CSVLGQGPYEQYF
TRBV5-8	TRBJ2-1	-	CASSIEGGRWNEQFF
TRBV5-4	TRBJ1-3	-	CASSLMGGTGNTIYF
TRBV7-9	TRBJ2-5	-	CASGLDQGLQETQYF
TRBV7-9	TRBJ1-1	-	CASSLAGTEAFF
TRBV6-5	TRBJ2-3	-	CASNLQAQYF
TRBV3-1/TRBV3-2	TRBJ1-1	-	CASSQGSGAETEAFF
TRBV18	TRBJ1-4	-	CASSPRSGVEKLFF
TRBV28	TRBJ2-4	-	CAAQKGRSSRSVQYF
TRBV4-1	TRBJ2-2	-	CASSQAPEGDTGELFF
TRBV5-4	TRBJ1-1	-	CASSLWKNTEAFF
TRBV30	TRBJ1-2	-	CAWSVQAGRWYGYTF
TRBV2	TRBJ2-5	-	CASSEVVGETQYF
TRBV9	TRBJ2-1	-	CASSVWDFSSYNEQFF
TRBV5-4	TRBJ1-1	-	CASSWGQGGVTEAFF
TRBV4-1	TRBJ1-6	-	CASSQDGTPQTSPLHF
TRBV10-3	TRBJ1-1	-	CAIRGGGGQVNTEAFF
TRBV19	TRBJ1-6	-	CATWGSYNSPLHF
TRBV28	TRBJ1-1	TRBD1	CASSPLTGVAEAFF
TRBV6-2/TRBV6-3	TRBJ2-3	TRBD1	CASSGPGTGSPDTQYF
TRBV30	TRBJ1-5	-	CAWSVGGDQPQHF
TRBV7-2	TRBJ2-7	-	CASSSSRKAEQYF
TRBV7-9	TRBJ2-1	-	CASSLSMGQGGNEQFF
TRBV25-1	TRBJ2-3	-	CASSGRGQISTDTQYF
TRBV6-2/TRBV6-3	TRBJ1-1	TRBD1	CASSYSTGRGDTEAFF
TRBV1	TRBJ2-1	-	CTSSPPNRAYNEQFF
TRBV10-3	TRBJ2-7	-	CATQPGRYEQYF
TRBV7-2	TRBJ2-7	TRBD1	CASSLGQGASLGEQYF
TRBV5-1	TRBJ2-1	-	CASTYLPVYNEQFF
TRBV9	TRBJ1-2	-	CASSSRGGLYGYTF
TRBV28	TRBJ1-1	-	CASSLSARGNTEAFF
TRBV12-3/TRBV12-4	TRBJ2-1	-	CASSLLDEQFF
TRBV29-1	TRBJ1-3	-	CSVVPDSGNTIYF
TRBV19	TRBJ1-5	TRBD1	CASSFGQGNQPQHF
TRBV28	TRBJ1-2	-	CASSSGQPHTPF
TRBV12-5	TRBJ2-5	TRBD1	CASDQPGQGVAETQYF
TRBV6-1	TRBJ1-2	TRBD1	CASSELGQASNYGYTF
TRBV7-6	TRBJ1-6	TRBD1	CASSLQTGQNSPLHF
TRBV28	TRBJ1-2	-	CASSLFGGEFYGYTF
TRBV5-1	TRBJ2-7	-	CASTNAAWGYEQYF
TRBV13	TRBJ2-3	TRBD2	CASSWSLAGGRTDTQYF
TRBV6-5	TRBJ1-1	TRBD1	CASSPSTGGHTEAFF
TRBV19	TRBJ2-1	TRBD1	CASSTRDRGRSIF
TRBV30	TRBJ1-3	-	CAWSGTWSSGNTIYF
TRBV21-1	TRBJ1-1	-	CASSRHRDRDTEAFF
TRBV5-6	TRBJ2-3	TRBD1	CASSSDRGPRTDTQYF
TRBV7-2	TRBJ1-2	-	CASSPGVGYTF